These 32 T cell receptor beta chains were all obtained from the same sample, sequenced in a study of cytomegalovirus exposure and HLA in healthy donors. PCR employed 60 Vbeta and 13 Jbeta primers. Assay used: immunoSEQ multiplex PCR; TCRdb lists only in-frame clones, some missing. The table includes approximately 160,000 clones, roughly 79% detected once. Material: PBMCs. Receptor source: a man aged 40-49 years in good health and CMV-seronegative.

DNA for the CDR3: TGTGCCATCAGTGATGTGGTTAGACTCCAGTCTAAGGGGGGGAATGAGCAGTTCTTC. Its translation is CAISDVVRLQSKGGNEQFF. The chain links TRBV10-3 to TRBJ2-1; perhaps TRBD2 as D (7 bases). Looked up from germline, CDR1 is ENHRY and CDR2 is SYGVKD. The V end lost 3 bases, the J end lost 7 bases, and 28 bases lay between the germline ends. The CDR3 loop spans 19 amino acids.

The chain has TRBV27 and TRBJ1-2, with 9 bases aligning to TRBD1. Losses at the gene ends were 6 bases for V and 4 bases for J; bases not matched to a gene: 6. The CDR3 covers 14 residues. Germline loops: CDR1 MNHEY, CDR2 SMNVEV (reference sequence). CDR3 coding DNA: TGTGCCAGCAGCCGGACAGGGGATTCCTATGGCTACACCTTC. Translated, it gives CASSRTGDSYGYTF.

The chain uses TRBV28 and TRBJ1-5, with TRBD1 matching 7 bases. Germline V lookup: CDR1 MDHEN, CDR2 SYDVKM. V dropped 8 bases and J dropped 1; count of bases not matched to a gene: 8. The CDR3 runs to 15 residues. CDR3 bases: TGTGCCAGCTTGGATCCAGGGGGAAGCAATCAGCCCCAGCATTTT. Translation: CASLDPGGSNQPQHF. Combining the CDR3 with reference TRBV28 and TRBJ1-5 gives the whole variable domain DVKVTQSSRYLVKRTGEKVFLECVQDMDHENMFWYRQDPGLGLRLIYFSYDVKMKEKGDIPEGYSVSREKKERFSLILESASTNQTSMYLCASLDPGGSNQPQHFGDGTRLSIL.

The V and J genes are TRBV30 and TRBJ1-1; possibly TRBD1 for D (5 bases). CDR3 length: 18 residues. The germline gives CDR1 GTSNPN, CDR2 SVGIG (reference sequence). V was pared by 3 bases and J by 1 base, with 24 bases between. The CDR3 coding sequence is TGTGCCTGGAGCTCCTACCGGGCCCAGGGTAGGGGGAACACTGAAGCTTTCTTT. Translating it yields CAWSSYRAQGRGNTEAFF. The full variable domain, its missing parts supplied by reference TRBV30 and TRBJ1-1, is SQTIHQWPATLVQPVGSPLSLECTVEGTSNPNLYWYRQAAGRGLQLLFYSVGIGQISSEVPQNLSASRPQDRQFILSSKKLLLSDSGFYLCAWSSYRAQGRGNTEAFFGQGTRLTVV.

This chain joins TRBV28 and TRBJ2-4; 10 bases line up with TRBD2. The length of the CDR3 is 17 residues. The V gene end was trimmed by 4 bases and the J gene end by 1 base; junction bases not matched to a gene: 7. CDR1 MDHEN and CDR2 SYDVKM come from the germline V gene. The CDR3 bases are TGTGCCAGCAGTTCAGCGGGAGGGCGGGGGGCCAAAAACATTCAGTACTTC. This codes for CASSSAGGRGAKNIQYF.

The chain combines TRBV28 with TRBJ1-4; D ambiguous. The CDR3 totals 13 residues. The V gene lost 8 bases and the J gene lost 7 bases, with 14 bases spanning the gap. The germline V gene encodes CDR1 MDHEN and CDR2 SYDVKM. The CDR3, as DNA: TGTGCCAGCTTTACAGTTTTTGGTGAAAAACTGTTTTTT. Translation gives CASFTVFGEKLFF.

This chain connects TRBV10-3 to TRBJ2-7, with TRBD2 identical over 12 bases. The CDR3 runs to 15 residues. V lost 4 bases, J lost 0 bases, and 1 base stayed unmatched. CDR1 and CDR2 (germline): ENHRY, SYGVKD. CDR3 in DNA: TGTGCCATCAGTGGGACTAGCGGGAACTCCTACGAGCAGTACTTC. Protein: CAISGTSGNSYEQYF.

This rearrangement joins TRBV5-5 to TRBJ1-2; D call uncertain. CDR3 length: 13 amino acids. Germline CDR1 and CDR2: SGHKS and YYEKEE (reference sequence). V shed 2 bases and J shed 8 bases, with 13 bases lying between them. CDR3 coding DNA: TGTGCCAGCAGCTTTGGTGCGGCAGAAGGCTACACCTTC. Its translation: CASSFGAAEGYTF.

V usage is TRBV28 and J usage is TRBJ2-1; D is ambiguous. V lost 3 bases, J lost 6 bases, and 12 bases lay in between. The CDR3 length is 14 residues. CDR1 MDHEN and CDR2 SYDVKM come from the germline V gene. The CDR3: CASSFSGPGNEQFF. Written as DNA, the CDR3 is TGTGCCAGCAGTTTTAGTGGGCCTGGCAATGAGCAGTTCTTC.

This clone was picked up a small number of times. This chain's CDR3 is CASSGDRGGSDTQYF. The CDR3 bases are TGTGCCAGCAGTGGGGACAGGGGAGGTTCAGATACGCAGTATTTT. The chain uses TRBV6-5 and TRBJ2-3, with TRBD1 matching over 10 bases. The V gene's germline CDR1 is MNHEY and CDR2 SVGAGI. V dropped 5 bases and J dropped 4; count of bases not matched to a gene: 6. The CDR3 runs to 15 residues.

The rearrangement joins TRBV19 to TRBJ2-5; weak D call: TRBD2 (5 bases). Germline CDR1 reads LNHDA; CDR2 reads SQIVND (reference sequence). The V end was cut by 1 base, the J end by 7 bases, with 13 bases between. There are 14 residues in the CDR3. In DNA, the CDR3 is TGTGCCAGTAGTATAGGTAACTCCGCGGGGACCCAGTACTTC. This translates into CASSIGNSAGTQYF.

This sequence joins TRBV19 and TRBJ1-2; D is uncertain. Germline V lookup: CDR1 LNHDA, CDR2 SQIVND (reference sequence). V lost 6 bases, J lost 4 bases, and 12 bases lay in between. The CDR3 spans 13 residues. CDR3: CASSITIPYGYTF. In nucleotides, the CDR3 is TGTGCCAGTAGCATCACAATTCCCTATGGCTACACCTTC.

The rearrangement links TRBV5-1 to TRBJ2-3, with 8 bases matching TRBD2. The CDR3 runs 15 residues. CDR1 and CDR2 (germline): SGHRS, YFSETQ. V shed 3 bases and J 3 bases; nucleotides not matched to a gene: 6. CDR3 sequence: CASSSGLATTDTQYF. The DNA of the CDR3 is TGCGCCAGCAGCTCTGGACTAGCTACGACAGATACGCAGTATTTT. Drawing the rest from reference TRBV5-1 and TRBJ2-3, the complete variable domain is KAGVTQTPRYLIKTRGQQVTLSCSPISGHRSVSWYQQTPGQGLQFLFEYFSETQRNKGNFPGRFSGRQFSNSRSEMNVSTLELGDSALYLCASSSGLATTDTQYFGPGTRLTVL.

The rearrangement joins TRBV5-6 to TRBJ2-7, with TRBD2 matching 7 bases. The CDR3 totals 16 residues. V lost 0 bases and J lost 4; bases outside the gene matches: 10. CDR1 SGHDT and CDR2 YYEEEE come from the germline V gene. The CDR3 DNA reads TGTGCCAGCAGCTTGGCCGGCGGCGGGAGTGTGTACGAGCAGTACTTC. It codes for CASSLAGGGSVYEQYF.

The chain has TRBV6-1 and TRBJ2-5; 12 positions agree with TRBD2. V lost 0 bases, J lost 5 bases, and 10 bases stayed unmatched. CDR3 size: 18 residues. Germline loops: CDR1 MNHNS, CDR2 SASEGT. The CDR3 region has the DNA TGTGCCAGCAGTGAAGCGCGGTCTAGCGGGAGGGCCTTCGAGACCCAGTACTTC. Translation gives CASSEARSSGRAFETQYF.

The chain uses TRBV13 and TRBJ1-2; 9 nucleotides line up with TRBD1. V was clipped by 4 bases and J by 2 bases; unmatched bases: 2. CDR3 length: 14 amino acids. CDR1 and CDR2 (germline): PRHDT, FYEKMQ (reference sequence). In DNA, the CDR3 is TGTGCCAGCAGCTCCGGGACAGGGAACTATGGCTACACCTTC. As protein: CASSSGTGNYGYTF.

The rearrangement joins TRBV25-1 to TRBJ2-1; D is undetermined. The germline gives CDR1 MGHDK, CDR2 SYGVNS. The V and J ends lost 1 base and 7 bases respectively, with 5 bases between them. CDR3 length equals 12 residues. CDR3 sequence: CASSELLNEQFF. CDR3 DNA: TGTGCCAGCAGTGAATTACTAAATGAGCAGTTCTTC.

DNA for the CDR3: TGCGCCAGCAGCGTAATACAGGGACGTACCACCGGGGAGCTGTTTTTT. Residues: CASSVIQGRTTGELFF. The rearrangement uses TRBV5-1 and TRBJ2-2; D possibly corresponds to TRBD1 (6 bases). Trimming stripped 4 bases from V and 4 bases from J, with 17 bases between. The germline V gene has CDR1 SGHRS and CDR2 YFSETQ. The CDR3 contains 16 residues.

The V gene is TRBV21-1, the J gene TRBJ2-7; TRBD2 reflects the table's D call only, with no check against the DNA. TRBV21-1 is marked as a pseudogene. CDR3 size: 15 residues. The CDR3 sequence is CASSKARRVRHEQYV. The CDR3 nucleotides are TGTGCCAGCAGCAAAGCGCGCCGGGTCCGTCACGAGCAGTACGTC.

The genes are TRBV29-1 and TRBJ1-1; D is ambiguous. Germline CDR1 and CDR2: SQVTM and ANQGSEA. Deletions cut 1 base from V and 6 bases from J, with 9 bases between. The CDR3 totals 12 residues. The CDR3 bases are TGCAGCGTTGAAGGGCAATTCGCTGAAGCTTTCTTT. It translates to CSVEGQFAEAFF.

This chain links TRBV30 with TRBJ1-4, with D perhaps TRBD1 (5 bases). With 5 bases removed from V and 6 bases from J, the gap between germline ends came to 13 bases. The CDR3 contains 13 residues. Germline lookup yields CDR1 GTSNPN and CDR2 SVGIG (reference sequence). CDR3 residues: CAWDQGRHEKLFF. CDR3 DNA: TGTGCCTGGGATCAGGGTCGCCATGAAAAACTGTTTTTT.

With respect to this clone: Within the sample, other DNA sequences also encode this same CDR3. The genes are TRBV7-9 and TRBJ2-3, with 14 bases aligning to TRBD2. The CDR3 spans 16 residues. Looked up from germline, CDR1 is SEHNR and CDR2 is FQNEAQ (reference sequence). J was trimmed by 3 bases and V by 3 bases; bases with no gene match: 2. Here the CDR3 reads CASSFGTSGSTDTQYF. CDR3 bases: TGTGCCAGCAGCTTCGGGACTAGCGGGAGTACAGATACGCAGTATTTT.

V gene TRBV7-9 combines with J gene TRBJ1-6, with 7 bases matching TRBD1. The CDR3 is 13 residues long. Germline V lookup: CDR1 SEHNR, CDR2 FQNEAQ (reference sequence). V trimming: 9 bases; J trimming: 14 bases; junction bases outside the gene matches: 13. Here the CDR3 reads CASTGTAKIALHF. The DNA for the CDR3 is TGTGCCAGTACCGGGACAGCCAAGATAGCCCTCCACTTT.

The CDR3 loop is CASRDSLQLNTEAFF. The CDR3 DNA sequence: TGCGCCAGCAGAGACTCCTTGCAGTTGAACACTGAAGCTTTCTTT. The chain combines TRBV10-2 with TRBJ1-1, with D unresolved. Germline CDR1 is WSHSY and CDR2 is SAAADI. The V and J ends lost 6 bases and 0 bases respectively, with 14 bases between them. The CDR3 has 15 residues.

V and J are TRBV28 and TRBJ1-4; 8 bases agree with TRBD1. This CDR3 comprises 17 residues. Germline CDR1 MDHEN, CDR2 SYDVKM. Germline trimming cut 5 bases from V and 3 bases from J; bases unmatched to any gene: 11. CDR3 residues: CASSPGTGAYANEKLFF. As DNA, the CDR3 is TGTGCCAGCAGTCCCGGGACAGGTGCTTATGCTAATGAAAAACTGTTTTTT.

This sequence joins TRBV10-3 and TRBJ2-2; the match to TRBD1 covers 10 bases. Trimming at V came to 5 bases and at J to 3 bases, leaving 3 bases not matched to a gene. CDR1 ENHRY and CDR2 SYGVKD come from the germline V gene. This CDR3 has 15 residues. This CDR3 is CAISTGTGDTGELFF. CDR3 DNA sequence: TGTGCCATCAGTACCGGGACAGGGGACACCGGGGAGCTGTTTTTT.

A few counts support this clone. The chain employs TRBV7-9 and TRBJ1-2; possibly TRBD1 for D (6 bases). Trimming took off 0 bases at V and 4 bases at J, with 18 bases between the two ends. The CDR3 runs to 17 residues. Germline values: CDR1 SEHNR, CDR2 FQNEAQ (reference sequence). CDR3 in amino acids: CASSLAGGGPRPYGYTF. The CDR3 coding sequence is TGTGCCAGCAGCTTAGCGGGAGGGGGTCCAAGGCCCTATGGCTACACCTTC. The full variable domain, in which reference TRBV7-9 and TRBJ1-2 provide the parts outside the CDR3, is DTGVSQNPRHKITKRGQNVTFRCDPISEHNRLYWYRQTLGQGPEFLTYFQNEAQLEKSRLLSDRFSAERPKGSFSTLEIQRTEQGDSAMYLCASSLAGGGPRPYGYTFGSGTRLTVV.

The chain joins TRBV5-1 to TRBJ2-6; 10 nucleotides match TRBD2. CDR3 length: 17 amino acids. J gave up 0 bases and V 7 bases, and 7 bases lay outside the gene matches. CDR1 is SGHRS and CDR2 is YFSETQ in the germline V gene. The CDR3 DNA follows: TGCGCCAGCTCGGCTAGCGGGAGAAACTCTGGGGCCAACGTCCTGACTTTC. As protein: CASSASGRNSGANVLTF.

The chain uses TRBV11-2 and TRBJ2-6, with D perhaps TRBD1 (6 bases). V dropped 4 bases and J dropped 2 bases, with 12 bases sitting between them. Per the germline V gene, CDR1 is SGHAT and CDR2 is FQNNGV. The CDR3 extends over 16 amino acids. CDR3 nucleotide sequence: TGTGCCAGCAGCTCATATCCAGGGGCTGGGGCCAACGTCCTGACTTTC. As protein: CASSSYPGAGANVLTF.

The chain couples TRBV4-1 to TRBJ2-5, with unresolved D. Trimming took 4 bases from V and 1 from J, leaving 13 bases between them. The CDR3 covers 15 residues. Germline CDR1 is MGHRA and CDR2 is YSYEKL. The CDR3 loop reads CASSPRVAAQETQYF. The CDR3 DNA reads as TGCGCCAGCAGCCCCCGGGTGGCGGCCCAAGAGACCCAGTACTTC.

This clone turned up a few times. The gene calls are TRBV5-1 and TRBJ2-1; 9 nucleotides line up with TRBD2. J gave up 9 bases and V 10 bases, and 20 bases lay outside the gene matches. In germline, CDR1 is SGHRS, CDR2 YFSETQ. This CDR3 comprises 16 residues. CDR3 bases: TGCGCCCATGCTGACACTAGCGGGTTTTACGGCCGTGAGCAGTTCTTC. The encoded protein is CAHADTSGFYGREQFF.

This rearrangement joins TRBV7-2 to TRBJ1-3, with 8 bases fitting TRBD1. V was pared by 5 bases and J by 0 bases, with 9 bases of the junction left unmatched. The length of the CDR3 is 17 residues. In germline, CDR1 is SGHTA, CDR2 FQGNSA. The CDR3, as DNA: TGTGCCAGCAGCCCCCGCTCCGGGACAGGCTCTGGAAACACCATATATTTT. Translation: CASSPRSGTGSGNTIYF.